This passage covers 16 T cell receptor beta chains from one sample sequenced in a study of technical replicates of blood from a handful of donors. Measured with immunoSEQ multiplex PCR; TCRdb has only the in-frame clones, and not every one. The sample holds about 84,000 clones, roughly 98% seen once. The material sequenced was T cells isolated from PBMCs. These receptors all come from a human donor in good health.

The chain uses TRBV6-5 and TRBJ2-3; the match to TRBD2 covers 8 bases. Germline CDR1 and CDR2: MNHEY and SVGAGI. Trimming at V came to 4 bases and at J to 2 bases, leaving 2 bases not matched to a gene. There are 14 residues in the CDR3. The CDR3 protein is CASSLLADTDTQYF. CDR3 DNA sequence: TGTGCCAGCAGTTTACTAGCGGACACAGATACGCAGTATTTT.

The chain employs TRBV10-2 and TRBJ1-1; 7 positions agree with TRBD1. Trimming cost V 6 bases and J 3 bases; bases outside gene matches: 13. The CDR3 extends over 16 amino acids. Germline V CDR1 and CDR2: WSHSY, SAAADI. CDR3 bases: TGCGCCAGCAGCAACCAATTTGGACAGGTGGACACTGAAGCTTTCTTT. Translation: CASSNQFGQVDTEAFF.

This clone is a singleton in its sample. CDR3: CASSLPGNEGYTF. The DNA for the CDR3 is TGTGCCAGCAGCTTGCCCGGGAATGAGGGCTACACCTTC. The gene calls are TRBV5-4 and TRBJ1-2; D not certain. Trimming cost V 1 base and J 8 bases, with 12 bases left between them. The CDR3 is 13 amino acids. Germline CDR1 is SGHNT and CDR2 is YYREEE (reference sequence).

The V gene is TRBV5-4, the J gene TRBJ2-7; D might be TRBD2 (7 bases). CDR3 length: 14 amino acids. Trimming stripped 5 bases from V and 5 bases from J, with 17 bases between. Germline values: CDR1 SGHNT, CDR2 YYREEE (reference sequence). The CDR3 loop is CASSPGGGANEQYF. CDR3 nucleotides: TGTGCCAGCAGTCCTGGAGGGGGGGCCAACGAGCAGTACTTC. The variable domain in full, with the rest retrieved from reference TRBV5-4 and TRBJ2-7, is ETGVTQSPTHLIKTRGQQVTLRCSSQSGHNTVSWYQQALGQGPQFIFQYYREEENGRGNFPPRFSGLQFPNYSSELNVNALELDDSALYLCASSPGGGANEQYFGPGTRLTVT.

This chain uses TRBV5-1 with TRBJ2-1; 12 nucleotides agree with TRBD1. Trimming at V came to 3 bases and at J to 6 bases, leaving 4 bases not matched to a gene. Germline-derived CDR1 and CDR2 are SGHRS and YFSETQ. The CDR3 covers 15 residues. CDR3 DNA: TGCGCCAGCAGCTGGGGACAGGGGGCCAGCAATGAGCAGTTCTTC. This translates into CASSWGQGASNEQFF.

The gene calls are TRBV6-5 and TRBJ1-5, with unresolved D. CDR3 length equals 15 residues. The V end lost 4 bases, the J end lost 0 bases, and 10 bases lay between the germline ends. The germline V gene encodes CDR1 MNHEY and CDR2 SVGAGI. The CDR3 loop is CASSSGSYSNQPQHF. For the CDR3, the DNA is TGTGCCAGCAGTTCTGGCAGTTATAGCAATCAGCCCCAGCATTTT.

This rearrangement joins TRBV28 to TRBJ1-2; D is uncertain. Germline assignment: CDR1 MDHEN and CDR2 SYDVKM. Deletions cut 3 bases from V and 0 bases from J, with 8 bases between. The CDR3 totals 14 residues. The CDR3 protein is CASSFAGPNYGYTF. The CDR3 DNA sequence: TGTGCCAGCAGTTTCGCGGGCCCTAACTATGGCTACACCTTC.

This clone was observed once. The chain is built from TRBV11-2 and TRBJ2-6; TRBD1 is a possible D gene (6 bases). The CDR3 sequence is 17 residues long. The germline gives CDR1 SGHAT, CDR2 FQNNGV. Trimming left V 1 base short and J 4 bases short, with 14 bases between. CDR3 bases: TGTGCCAGCAGCTTAGGACAGGCCTTGAGAGGGGCCAACGTCCTGACTTTC. Amino acid sequence: CASSLGQALRGANVLTF.

J is TRBJ2-1 and V is TRBV29-1, with TRBD2 identical over 10 bases. Germline loops: CDR1 SQVTM, CDR2 ANQGSEA. The CDR3 is 10 residues long. Trimming took 2 bases from V and 14 from J; bases not matched to a gene: 0. The CDR3 DNA follows: TGCAGCGTTGAACTAGCGGGAGAGTTCTTC. Residues: CSVELAGEFF.

The chain combines TRBV19 with TRBJ1-5; D is perhaps TRBD1 (6 bases). CDR3 length equals 15 residues. CDR1 is LNHDA and CDR2 is SQIVND in the germline V gene (reference sequence). Trimming removed 7 bases from V and 7 bases from J, with 20 bases in between. CDR3 amino acids: CASTSGDTSRQPQHF. CDR3 DNA sequence: TGTGCCAGTACATCCGGGGACACGTCAAGGCAGCCCCAGCATTTT.

This clone was seen only once. The rearrangement links TRBV27 to TRBJ2-3; TRBD2 aligns across 8 bases. The ends lost 2 bases at V and 0 bases at J; junction bases unmatched: 10. This CDR3 region has 18 residues. Germline V lookup: CDR1 MNHEY, CDR2 SMNVEV (reference sequence). For the CDR3, the DNA is TGTGCCAGCAGTTTAAGGGGACTGGCTAGCGGGAGCACAGATACGCAGTATTTT. Amino acid sequence: CASSLRGLASGSTDTQYF.

The rearrangement links TRBV7-2 to TRBJ2-5; D might be TRBD1 (5 bases). Germline lookup yields CDR1 SGHTA and CDR2 FQGNSA. V lost 4 bases and J lost 2, with 8 bases in between. CDR3 length equals 13 residues. The CDR3 coding sequence is TGTGCCAGCAGCTGGGGCCTTCAAGAGACCCAGTACTTC. It is translated as CASSWGLQETQYF.

This clone appeared once. The chain combines TRBV30 with TRBJ2-3, with D perhaps TRBD2 (5 bases). Germline CDR1 is GTSNPN and CDR2 is SVGIG (reference sequence). The V and J ends lost 3 bases and 4 bases respectively, with 8 bases between them. The CDR3 contains 12 residues. Here the CDR3 reads CAWSGIPDTQYF. CDR3 coding DNA: TGTGCCTGGAGCGGGATTCCAGATACGCAGTATTTT.

The rearrangement joins TRBV6-5 to TRBJ2-5; 10 bases are shared with TRBD2. The CDR3 runs to 14 residues. From germline, CDR1 is MNHEY and CDR2 SVGAGI. The V gene end was trimmed by 4 bases and the J gene end by 4 bases; junction bases not matched to a gene: 3. The CDR3 is CASSSLAGRETQYF. CDR3 DNA: TGTGCCAGCAGTTCACTAGCGGGGCGAGAGACCCAGTACTTC.

V and J are TRBV6-4 and TRBJ2-2; a weak D match, TRBD2 (6 bases). V lost 0 bases to trimming and J lost 5 bases, with 10 bases between them. The CDR3 covers 15 residues. Per germline, CDR1 MRHNA and CDR2 SNTAGT. CDR3 loop: CASSDSGDFTGELFF. DNA of the CDR3: TGTGCCAGCAGTGACTCCGGGGACTTTACCGGGGAGCTGTTTTTT.

This chain uses TRBV9 with TRBJ2-5, with 8 bases matching TRBD1. The junction had 3 bases not matched to a gene; V was cut back by 1 base and J by 4 bases. The CDR3 has 14 amino acids. CDR1 is SGDLS and CDR2 is YYNGEE in the germline V gene. CDR3 protein: CASSVTGGIETQYF. CDR3 coding DNA: TGTGCCAGCAGCGTAACAGGGGGGATAGAGACCCAGTACTTC.